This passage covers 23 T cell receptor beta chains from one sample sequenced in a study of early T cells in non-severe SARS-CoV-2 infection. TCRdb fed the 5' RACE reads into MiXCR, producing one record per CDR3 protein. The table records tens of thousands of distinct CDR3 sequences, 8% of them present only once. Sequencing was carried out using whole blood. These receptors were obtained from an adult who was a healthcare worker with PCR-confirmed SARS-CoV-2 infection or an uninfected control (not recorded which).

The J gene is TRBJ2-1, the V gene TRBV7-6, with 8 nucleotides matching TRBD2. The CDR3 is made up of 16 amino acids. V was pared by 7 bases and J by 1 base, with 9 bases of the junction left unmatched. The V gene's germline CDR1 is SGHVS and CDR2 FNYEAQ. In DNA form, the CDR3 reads TGTGCCAGCAATAGCGGGATTGGTCCTTCCTACAATGAGCAGTTCTTC. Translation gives CASNSGIGPSYNEQFF.

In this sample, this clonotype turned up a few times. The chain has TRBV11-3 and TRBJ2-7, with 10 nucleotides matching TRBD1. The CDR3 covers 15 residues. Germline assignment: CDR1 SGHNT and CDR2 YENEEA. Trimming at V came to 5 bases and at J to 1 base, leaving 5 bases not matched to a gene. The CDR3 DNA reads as TGTGCCAGCAGCCCCGGGGACAGGGGATCCTACGAGCAGTACTTC. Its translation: CASSPGDRGSYEQYF.

Here the CDR3 DNA reads TGTGCCAGCACCGTACAGGGGGCCTTCACAGATACGCAGTATTTT. Translated, it gives CASTVQGAFTDTQYF. The genes are TRBV12-3 or TRBV12-4 and TRBJ2-3; 9 bases map to TRBD1. The V gene end was trimmed by 7 bases and the J gene end by 2 bases; junction bases not matched to a gene: 7. The CDR3 totals 15 residues.

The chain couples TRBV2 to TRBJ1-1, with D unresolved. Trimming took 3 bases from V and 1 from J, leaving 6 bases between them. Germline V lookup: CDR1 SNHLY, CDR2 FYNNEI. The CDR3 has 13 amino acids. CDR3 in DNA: TGTGCCAGCAGTGACAGGTCGAACACTGAAGCTTTCTTT. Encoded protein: CASSDRSNTEAFF.

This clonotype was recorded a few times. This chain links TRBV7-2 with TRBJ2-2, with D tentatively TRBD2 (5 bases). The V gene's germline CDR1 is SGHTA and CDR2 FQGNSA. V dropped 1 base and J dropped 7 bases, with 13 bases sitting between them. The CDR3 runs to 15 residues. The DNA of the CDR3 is TGTGCCAGCAGCTTAGGTTCAGTGGCGGGCGGGGAGCTGTTTTTT. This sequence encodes CASSLGSVAGGELFF. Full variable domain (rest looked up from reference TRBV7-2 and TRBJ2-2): GAGVSQSPSNKVTEKGKDVELRCDPISGHTALYWYRQSLGQGLEFLIYFQGNSAPDKSGLPSDRFSAERTGGSVSTLTIQRTQQEDSAVYLCASSLGSVAGGELFFGEGSRLTVL.

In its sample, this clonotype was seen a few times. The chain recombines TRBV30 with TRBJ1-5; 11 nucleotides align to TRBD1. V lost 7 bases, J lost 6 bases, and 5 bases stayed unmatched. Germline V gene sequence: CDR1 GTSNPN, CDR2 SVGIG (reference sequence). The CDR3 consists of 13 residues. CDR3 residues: CAFGQGAGQPQHF. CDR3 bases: TGTGCCTTCGGACAGGGGGCTGGTCAGCCCCAGCATTTT.

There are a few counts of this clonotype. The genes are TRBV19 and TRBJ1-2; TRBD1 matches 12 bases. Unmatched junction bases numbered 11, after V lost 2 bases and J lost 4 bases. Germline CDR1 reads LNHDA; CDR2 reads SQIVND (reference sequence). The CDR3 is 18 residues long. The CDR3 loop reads CASSIKGTGGSPGYGYTF. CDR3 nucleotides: TGTGCCAGTAGTATAAAGGGGACAGGGGGCTCTCCCGGCTATGGCTACACCTTC. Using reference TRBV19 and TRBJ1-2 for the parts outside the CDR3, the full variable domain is DGGITQSPKYLFRKEGQNVTLSCEQNLNHDAMYWYRQDPGQGLRLIYYSQIVNDFQKGDIAEGYSVSREKKESFPLTVTSAQKNPTAFYLCASSIKGTGGSPGYGYTFGSGTRLTVV.

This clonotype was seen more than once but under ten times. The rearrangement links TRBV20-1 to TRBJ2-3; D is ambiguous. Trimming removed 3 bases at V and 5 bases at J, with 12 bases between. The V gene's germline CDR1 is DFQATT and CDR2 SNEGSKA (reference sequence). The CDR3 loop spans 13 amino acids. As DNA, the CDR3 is TGCAGTGCTAGTGTAATACCAGGAGATACGCAGTATTTT. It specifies CSASVIPGDTQYF.

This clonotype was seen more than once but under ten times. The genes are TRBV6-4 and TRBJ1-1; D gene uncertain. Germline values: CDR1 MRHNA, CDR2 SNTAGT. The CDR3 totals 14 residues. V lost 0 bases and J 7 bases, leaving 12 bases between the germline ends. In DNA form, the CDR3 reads TGTGCCAGCAGTGACTCCGGGAAAGATAGTGAAGCTTTCTTT. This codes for CASSDSGKDSEAFF.

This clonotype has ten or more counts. CDR3 sequence: CASSQDRRTVTYEQYF. In nucleotides, the CDR3 is TGCGCCAGCAGCCAAGATCGGCGGACAGTGACCTACGAGCAGTACTTC. This chain uses TRBV4-3 with TRBJ2-7; D possibly corresponds to TRBD1 (6 bases). This CDR3 region has 16 residues. Trimming took off 0 bases at V and 2 bases at J, with 14 bases between the two ends. The germline CDR1 and CDR2 sequences are LGHNA and YSLEER.

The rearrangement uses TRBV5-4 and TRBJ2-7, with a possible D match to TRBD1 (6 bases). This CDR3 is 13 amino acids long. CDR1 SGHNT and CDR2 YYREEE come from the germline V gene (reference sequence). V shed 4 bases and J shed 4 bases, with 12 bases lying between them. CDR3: CASSPRGNYEQYF. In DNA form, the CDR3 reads TGTGCCAGCAGCCCAAGGGGGAATTACGAGCAGTACTTC.

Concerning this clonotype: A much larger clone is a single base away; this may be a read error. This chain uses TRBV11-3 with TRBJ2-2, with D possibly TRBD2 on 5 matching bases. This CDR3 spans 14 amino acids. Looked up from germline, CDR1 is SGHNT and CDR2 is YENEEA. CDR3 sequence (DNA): TGTGTCAGCAGCGGCAGTTCGAACACCGGGGAGCTGTTTTTT. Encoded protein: CVSSGSSNTGELFF.

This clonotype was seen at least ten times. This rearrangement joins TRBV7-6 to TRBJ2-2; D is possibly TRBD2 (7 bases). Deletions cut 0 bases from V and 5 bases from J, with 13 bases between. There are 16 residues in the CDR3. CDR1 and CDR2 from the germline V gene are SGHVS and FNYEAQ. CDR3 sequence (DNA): TGTGCCAGCAGCTTAGCCAGGGGAGGGTCTACCGGGGAGCTGTTTTTT. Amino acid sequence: CASSLARGGSTGELFF. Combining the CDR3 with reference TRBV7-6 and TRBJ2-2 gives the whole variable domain GAGVSQSPRYKVTKRGQDVALRCDPISGHVSLYWYRQALGQGPEFLTYFNYEAQQDKSGLPNDRFSAERPEGSISTLTIQRTEQRDSAMYRCASSLARGGSTGELFFGEGSRLTVL.

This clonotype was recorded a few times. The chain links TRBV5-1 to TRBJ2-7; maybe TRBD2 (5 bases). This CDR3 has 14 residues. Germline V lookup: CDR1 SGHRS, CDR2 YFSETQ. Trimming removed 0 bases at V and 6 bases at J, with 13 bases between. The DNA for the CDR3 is TGCGCCAGCAGCTTGGCCAGCGGACGGGGCGAGCAGTACTTC. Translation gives CASSLASGRGEQYF.

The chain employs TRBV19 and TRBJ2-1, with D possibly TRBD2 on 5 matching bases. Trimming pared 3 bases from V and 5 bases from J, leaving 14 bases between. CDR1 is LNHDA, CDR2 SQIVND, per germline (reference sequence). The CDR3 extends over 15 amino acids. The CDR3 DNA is TGTGCCAGTAGTATGGGAACGGGGTTCAACAATGAGCAGTTCTTC. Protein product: CASSMGTGFNNEQFF.

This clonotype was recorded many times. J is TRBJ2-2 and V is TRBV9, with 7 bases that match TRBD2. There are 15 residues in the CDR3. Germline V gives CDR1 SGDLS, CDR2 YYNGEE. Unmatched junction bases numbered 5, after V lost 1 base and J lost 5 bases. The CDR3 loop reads CASSVSSGETGELFF. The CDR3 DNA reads TGTGCCAGCAGCGTATCCAGCGGGGAAACCGGGGAGCTGTTTTTT.

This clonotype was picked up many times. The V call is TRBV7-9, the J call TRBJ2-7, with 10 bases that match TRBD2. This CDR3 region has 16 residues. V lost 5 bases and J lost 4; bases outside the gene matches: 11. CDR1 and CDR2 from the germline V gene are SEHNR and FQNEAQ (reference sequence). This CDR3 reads CASSPRTSGMSYEQYF. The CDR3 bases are TGTGCCAGCAGCCCTCGGACTAGCGGTATGAGTTACGAGCAGTACTTC.

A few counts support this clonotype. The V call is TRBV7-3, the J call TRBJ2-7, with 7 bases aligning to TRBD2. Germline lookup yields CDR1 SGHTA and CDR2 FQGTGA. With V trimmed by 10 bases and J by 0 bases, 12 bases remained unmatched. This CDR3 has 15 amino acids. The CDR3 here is CATRSVGGSSYEQYF. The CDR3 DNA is TGTGCCACCCGTAGCGTGGGGGGGAGCTCCTACGAGCAGTACTTC.

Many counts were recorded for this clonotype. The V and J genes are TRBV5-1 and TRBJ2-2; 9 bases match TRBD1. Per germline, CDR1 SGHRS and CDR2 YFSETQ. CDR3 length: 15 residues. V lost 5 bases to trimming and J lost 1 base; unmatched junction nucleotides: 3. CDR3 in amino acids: CASSTGQGNTGELFF. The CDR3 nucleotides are TGCGCCAGCAGTACGGGACAGGGGAACACCGGGGAGCTGTTTTTT.

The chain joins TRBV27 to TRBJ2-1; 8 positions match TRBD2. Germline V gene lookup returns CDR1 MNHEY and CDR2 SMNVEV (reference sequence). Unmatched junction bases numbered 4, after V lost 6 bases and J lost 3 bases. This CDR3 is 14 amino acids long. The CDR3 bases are TGTGCCAGCAGCCTTAGCGGGAACTACAATGAGCAGTTCTTC. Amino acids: CASSLSGNYNEQFF.

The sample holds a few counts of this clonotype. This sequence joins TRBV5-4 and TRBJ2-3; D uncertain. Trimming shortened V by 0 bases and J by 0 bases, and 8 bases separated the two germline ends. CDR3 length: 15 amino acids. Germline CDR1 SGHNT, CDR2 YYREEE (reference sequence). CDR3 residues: CASSLEAPSTDTQYF. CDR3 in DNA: TGTGCCAGCAGCTTGGAAGCACCCAGCACAGATACGCAGTATTTT.

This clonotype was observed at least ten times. The CDR3 region is CASTTVRGQGVETQYF. Here the CDR3 DNA reads TGTGCCAGCACCACCGTCAGGGGGCAGGGGGTGGAGACCCAGTACTTC. This rearrangement joins TRBV28 to TRBJ2-5; 8 nucleotides agree with TRBD1. The germline V gene has CDR1 MDHEN and CDR2 SYDVKM. CDR3 length equals 16 residues. Unmatched junction bases numbered 15, after V lost 7 bases and J lost 5 bases.

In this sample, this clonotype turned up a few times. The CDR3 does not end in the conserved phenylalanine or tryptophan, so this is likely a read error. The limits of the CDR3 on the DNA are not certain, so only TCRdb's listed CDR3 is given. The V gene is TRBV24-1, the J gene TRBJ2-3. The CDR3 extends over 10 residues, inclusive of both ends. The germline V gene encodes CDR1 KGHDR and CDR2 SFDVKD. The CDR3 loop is CATSEATLIV.